The entry below describes one TCR beta chain. This sample was taken from a study of cytomegalovirus exposure and HLA in healthy donors. V lost 0 bases and J lost 3, with 12 bases in between. This CDR3 comprises 15 residues. Germline-derived CDR1 and CDR2 are SGHAT and FQNNGV. The PCR had 60 Vbeta and 13 Jbeta primers. TCRdb's copy holds only in-frame clones and misses some; the assay was immunoSEQ multiplex PCR. The repertoire has around 130,000 clones, 70% to 80% of them found once; the top ten carry 0.8% to 0.95%. This chain uses TRBV11-2 with TRBJ2-7, with a tentative D call TRBD2 (5 bases). The sequence was collected from a woman aged 60-75 years in good health and CMV-seronegative. The specimen sequenced was PBMCs. The CDR3 DNA sequence: TGTGCCAGCAGCTTAGAGACTACAAACCTCTACGAGCAGTACTTC. Translating gives CASSLETTNLYEQYF.